The clone carrying this T cell receptor (beta chain) was seen a few times. Its specificity is not known. This entry belongs to a study of OX40 agonist ivuxolimab in advanced cancers. It was autoimmune disease history or systemic immunosuppression that excluded patients. Points from the study as a whole: Circulating CD4+ and CD8+ T cells showed clonal expansion by week 6 at 0.1 to 3.0 mg/kg. Clonal expansion was among the lowest in partial responders at 0.1-3.0 mg/kg, especially CD8+.

Here immunoSEQ multiplex PCR was the method, and the copy in TCRdb shows in-frame clones only, minus some. Of tens of thousands of clones in the sample, more than 70% were seen once. With 5 bases clipped from V and 4 bases from J, the junction kept 9 bases outside the gene matches. The CDR3 extends over 16 amino acids. Per germline, CDR1 SGHRS and CDR2 YFSETQ. This TCR came from an adult with an advanced solid tumor such as melanoma, head and neck, liver or kidney cancer. The input for sequencing was CD4+ or CD8+ T cells sorted from blood, taken in a trial of the OX40 agonist ivuxolimab. The J gene is TRBJ2-1, the V gene TRBV5-1, with 10 bases lining up with TRBD2. The CDR3 nucleotides are TGCGCCAGCAGACGGACTAGCGGTCCCGCTTACAATGAGCAGTTCTTC. Its translation: CASRRTSGPAYNEQFF.